The 20 T cell receptor beta chains given below trace back to one sample, sequenced in a study of beta chain features in type 1 diabetes. The study reverse transcribed the entire isolated RNA, so it sequenced expressed TCRB transcripts. The table came from immunoSEQ multiplex PCR; TCRdb's copy has only in-frame clones and leaves some out. The sample lists hundreds of thousands of clones, about 17% occurring once. The source material was naive CD4+ T cells from blood. These receptors were obtained from a young woman in good health.

This sequence joins TRBV28 and TRBJ1-5; 7 nucleotides align to TRBD1. The CDR3 length is 14 residues. Germline V gene data show CDR1 as MDHEN and CDR2 as SYDVKM. V lost 4 bases, J lost 4 bases, and 4 bases stayed unmatched. The CDR3, as DNA: TGTGCCAGCAGTTCTTACAGGGGAAATCAGCCCCAGCATTTT. This translates into CASSSYRGNQPQHF. The full variable domain, rest sourced from reference TRBV28 and TRBJ1-5, is DVKVTQSSRYLVKRTGEKVFLECVQDMDHENMFWYRQDPGLGLRLIYFSYDVKMKEKGDIPEGYSVSREKKERFSLILESASTNQTSMYLCASSSYRGNQPQHFGDGTRLSIL.

This clone was picked up a small number of times. The sample carries other DNA sequences with the same CDR3. The gene calls are TRBV28 and TRBJ1-1, with D unclear. V lost 3 bases and J 5 bases, leaving 4 bases between the germline ends. The CDR3 runs 11 residues. Germline assignment: CDR1 MDHEN and CDR2 SYDVKM. The DNA of the CDR3 is TGTGCCAGCAGTTTTCGGACTGAAGCTTTCTTT. Its translation: CASSFRTEAFF.

This clone was observed once. V gene TRBV15 combines with J gene TRBJ2-3, with 11 bases aligning to TRBD1. After removal of 1 base from V and 6 bases from J, the junction contained 3 bases not matched to a gene. The CDR3 loop spans 15 amino acids. Germline CDR1 is LNHNV and CDR2 is YYDKDF (reference sequence). In nucleotides, the CDR3 is TGTGCCACCAGCAGAGTTCGGGACAGGGGGGATACGCAGTATTTT. Encoded protein: CATSRVRDRGDTQYF.

This chain uses TRBV28 with TRBJ2-5; D perhaps matches TRBD2 (5 bases). Germline-derived CDR1 and CDR2 are MDHEN and SYDVKM. V was clipped by 5 bases and J by 0 bases, with 13 bases between them. The CDR3 length is 15 residues. The CDR3 sequence is CASSRGLGNQETQYF. CDR3 DNA sequence: TGTGCCAGCAGTCGGGGTCTGGGAAACCAAGAGACCCAGTACTTC.

The chain couples TRBV7-2 to TRBJ1-4; weak D call: TRBD1 (6 bases). The CDR3 consists of 14 residues. V was cut by 5 bases and J by 3 bases, with 10 bases left in between. Germline CDR1 reads SGHTA; CDR2 reads FQGNSA. The CDR3 loop is CASSLRGSNEKLFF. CDR3 coding DNA: TGTGCCAGCAGCCTCAGGGGATCTAATGAAAAACTGTTTTTT.

The rearrangement joins TRBV7-3 to TRBJ2-1; TRBD2 aligns across 7 bases. Germline CDR1 is SGHTA and CDR2 is FQGTGA. CDR3 length: 13 residues. Losses at the gene ends were 5 bases for V and 5 bases for J; bases not matched to a gene: 3. In DNA form, the CDR3 reads TGTGCCAGCAGCCGGGACTACAACAATGAGCAGTTCTTC. It codes for CASSRDYNNEQFF.

The chain links TRBV18 to TRBJ2-1, with 11 positions matching TRBD2. CDR3 length equals 16 residues. V gave up 5 bases and J gave up 9 bases; unmatched junction bases: 12. CDR1 and CDR2 (germline): KGHSH, LQKENI. CDR3 nucleotide sequence: TGTGCCAGCTCATACCTTCTAGCGGGAGGTGGGGCTGAGCAGTTCTTC. This sequence encodes CASSYLLAGGGAEQFF.

CDR3 protein: CASSSMTGLRTQYF. DNA of the CDR3: TGTGCCAGCAGCTCGATGACAGGGTTACGGACCCAGTACTTC. This sequence joins TRBV7-6 and TRBJ2-5; 7 bases align to TRBD1. CDR1 is SGHVS and CDR2 is FNYEAQ in the germline V gene. Losses at the gene ends were 4 bases for V and 7 bases for J; bases not matched to a gene: 9. The CDR3 covers 14 residues.

Turning to this clone: Other DNA sequences from this sample encode an identical CDR3 as well. The chain combines TRBV18 with TRBJ2-6; 7 nucleotides match TRBD2. Germline CDR1 and CDR2: KGHSH and LQKENI. The CDR3 runs to 15 residues. The trim removed 3 bases at V and 1 base at J, leaving 0 bases unmatched. Here the CDR3 reads CASSPGGSGANVLTF. CDR3 coding DNA: TGTGCCAGCTCACCGGGAGGGTCTGGGGCCAACGTCCTGACTTTC. The whole variable domain, remainder taken from reference TRBV18 and TRBJ2-6, is NAGVMQNPRHLVRRRGQEARLRCSPMKGHSHVYWYRQLPEEGLKFMVYLQKENIIDESGMPKERFSAEFPKEGPSILRIQQVVRGDSAAYFCASSPGGSGANVLTFGAGSRLTVL.

This clone was found a few times. The genes are TRBV4-3 and TRBJ2-3, with D possibly matching TRBD2 (5 bases). Trimming removed 0 bases at V and 2 bases at J, with 12 bases between. This CDR3 has 16 residues. CDR1 LGHNA and CDR2 YSLEER come from the germline V gene. Written as DNA, the CDR3 is TGCGCCAGCAGCCAAGAAATCCTAGCCCTCACAGATACGCAGTATTTT. The encoded protein is CASSQEILALTDTQYF.

As to this clone: Other DNA sequences in the same sample also yield this CDR3. V and J are TRBV7-2 and TRBJ2-7; D is possibly TRBD1 (6 bases). The length of the CDR3 is 12 residues. Trimming took 6 bases from V and 5 from J, leaving 11 bases between them. Germline V gene data show CDR1 as SGHTA and CDR2 as FQGNSA. The CDR3 here is CASSFQGNEQYF. The CDR3 DNA is TGTGCCAGCAGTTTTCAGGGGAACGAGCAGTACTTC. The variable domain in full, completed from reference TRBV7-2 and TRBJ2-7, reads GAGVSQSPSNKVTEKGKDVELRCDPISGHTALYWYRQSLGQGLEFLIYFQGNSAPDKSGLPSDRFSAERTGGSVSTLTIQRTQQEDSAVYLCASSFQGNEQYFGPGTRLTVT.

With respect to this clone: One end of the junction varies from germline; a read error may be responsible. V is TRBV2 and J is TRBJ2-1; weak D call: TRBD2 (5 bases). This CDR3 comprises 15 residues. Germline CDR1 SNHLY, CDR2 FYNNEI. The CDR3 protein is CASREDYQGYNEQFF. The CDR3 DNA reads as TGTGCCAGCAGAGAAGACTACCAAGGATACAATGAGCAGTTCTTC.

The chain joins TRBV4-3 to TRBJ2-2; the D is unclear. The CDR3 runs 13 residues. The V end was cut by 2 bases, the J end by 3 bases, with 4 bases between. Germline CDR1 is LGHNA and CDR2 is YSLEER. In DNA, the CDR3 is TGCGCCAGCAGCCAAAGGGACACCGGGGAGCTGTTTTTT. Translated: CASSQRDTGELFF.

This clone was detected only a few times. The chain carries TRBV9 and TRBJ1-1, with D maybe TRBD1 (6 bases). The CDR3 has 15 amino acids. With 3 bases removed from V and 6 bases from J, the gap between germline ends came to 18 bases. Germline CDR1 reads SGDLS; CDR2 reads YYNGEE. The CDR3 loop is CASSERQDFGPEAFF. CDR3 DNA: TGTGCCAGCAGCGAACGACAGGATTTCGGTCCTGAAGCTTTCTTT. Using reference TRBV9 and TRBJ1-1 for the parts outside the CDR3, the full variable domain is DSGVTQTPKHLITATGQRVTLRCSPRSGDLSVYWYQQSLDQGLQFLIQYYNGEERAKGNILERFSAQQFPDLHSELNLSSLELGDSALYFCASSERQDFGPEAFFGQGTRLTVV.

The chain has TRBV5-1 and TRBJ1-1; the D is unclear. The germline gives CDR1 SGHRS, CDR2 YFSETQ. Trimming cost V 4 bases and J 4 bases, with 14 bases left between them. The CDR3 contains 14 residues. The CDR3 here is CASSVPGGGTEAFF. The CDR3 DNA sequence: TGCGCCAGCAGCGTCCCGGGAGGTGGCACTGAAGCTTTCTTT.

The V and J genes are TRBV18 and TRBJ2-7; TRBD1 agrees at 7 bases. Trimming cost V 4 bases and J 4 bases; bases outside gene matches: 7. Germline-derived CDR1 and CDR2 are KGHSH and LQKENI. The CDR3 totals 14 residues. Here the CDR3 reads CASSRTGTAYEQYF. The DNA of the CDR3 is TGTGCCAGCTCACGTACCGGGACAGCTTACGAGCAGTACTTC.

The gene calls are TRBV25-1 and TRBJ1-5; 9 positions agree with TRBD1. CDR1 is MGHDK, CDR2 SYGVNS, per germline. V shed 6 bases, J shed 6 bases, and the junction held 3 bases outside the gene matches. This CDR3 contains 13 residues. The CDR3 DNA reads as TGTGCCAGCAGGCAGACAGGGGGTCAGCCCCAGCATTTT. It is translated as CASRQTGGQPQHF.

DNA for the CDR3: TGTGCCAGCACCGGACTAGCGGGAGGGCAGCGGCCAATCAATGAGCAGTTCTTC. It is translated as CASTGLAGGQRPINEQFF. The J gene is TRBJ2-1, the V gene TRBV7-2, with 15 bases fitting TRBD2. This CDR3 has 18 amino acids. Per the germline V gene, CDR1 is SGHTA and CDR2 is FQGNSA. The V gene end was trimmed by 7 bases and the J gene end by 6 bases; junction bases not matched to a gene: 13.

This clone has only a few counts. This chain links TRBV9 with TRBJ2-1, with D unclear. CDR1 is SGDLS and CDR2 is YYNGEE in the germline V gene. Trimming removed 0 bases from V and 6 bases from J, with 10 bases in between. This CDR3 has 14 amino acids. The CDR3 nucleotides are TGTGCCAGCAGCGTAGCCCCCCGACTCAATGAGCAGTTCTTC. Encoded protein: CASSVAPRLNEQFF. Complete variable domain (other parts from reference TRBV9 and TRBJ2-1): DSGVTQTPKHLITATGQRVTLRCSPRSGDLSVYWYQQSLDQGLQFLIQYYNGEERAKGNILERFSAQQFPDLHSELNLSSLELGDSALYFCASSVAPRLNEQFFGPGTRLTVL.

This clone appeared a few times. The chain is built from TRBV19 and TRBJ1-5; maybe TRBD1 (6 bases). There are 16 residues in the CDR3. Germline V gene lookup returns CDR1 LNHDA and CDR2 SQIVND (reference sequence). The germline V and J ends were trimmed by 2 bases and 3 bases, with 14 bases remaining between them. The CDR3 loop is CASSILGGRLNQPQHF. For the CDR3, the DNA is TGTGCCAGTAGTATACTCGGGGGGCGACTCAATCAGCCCCAGCATTTT.